The 13 T cell receptor beta chains presented below share a single source sample, sequenced in a study of T cells after somatic rescue of genetic block. TCRdb's table, derived via immunoSEQ multiplex PCR, lists solely in-frame clones and lacks some. This sample carries 70,000 to 95,000 clones, over 80% of them seen once, and the ten largest clones take 1.6%. Sequencing was performed on peripheral blood mononuclear cells (PBMCs). The receptor source for this set is a woman aged 18-30 years.

The CDR3 region has the DNA TGTGCCTCTTACGGTGGGGATGACCTTTGGCCCCAGCATTTT. This codes for CASYGGDDLWPQHF. V is TRBV28 and J is TRBJ1-5; the D is unclear. The CDR3 spans 14 residues. Looked up from germline, CDR1 is MDHEN and CDR2 is SYDVKM. Trimming cost V 11 bases and J 9 bases, with 23 bases left between them.

This clone was detected a few times. The chain employs TRBV28 and TRBJ1-3; D gene unclear. CDR3 length: 13 amino acids. Between the trimmed V and J ends, which lost 6 bases and 0 bases, there was a span of 6 bases. Germline V lookup: CDR1 MDHEN, CDR2 SYDVKM. The CDR3 sequence is CASSRISGNTIYF. CDR3 sequence (DNA): TGTGCCAGCAGCCGGATCTCTGGAAACACCATATATTTT. Looking up the rest from reference TRBV28 and TRBJ1-3 gives the full variable domain: DVKVTQSSRYLVKRTGEKVFLECVQDMDHENMFWYRQDPGLGLRLIYFSYDVKMKEKGDIPEGYSVSREKKERFSLILESASTNQTSMYLCASSRISGNTIYFGEGSWLTVV.

This chain connects TRBV5-1 to TRBJ1-2; D gene ambiguous. Trimming left V 1 base short and J 0 bases short, with 13 bases between. CDR3 length equals 16 residues. In germline, CDR1 is SGHRS, CDR2 YFSETQ. Written as DNA, the CDR3 is TGCGCCAGCAGCTTGTCGGGAGGGATACCTAACTATGGCTACACCTTC. As protein: CASSLSGGIPNYGYTF.

This clone has just a few counts. V is TRBV10-3 and J is TRBJ2-3; TRBD2 matches at 11 bases. J was trimmed by 0 bases and V by 8 bases; bases with no gene match: 7. CDR3 length: 16 amino acids. The germline V gene has CDR1 ENHRY and CDR2 SYGVKD. CDR3 amino acids: CAIGTSGALSTDTQYF. The CDR3 DNA follows: TGTGCCATCGGGACTAGCGGAGCACTGAGCACAGATACGCAGTATTTT.

The chain uses TRBV5-1 and TRBJ1-1, with D possibly TRBD1 on 5 matching bases. Trimming stripped 6 bases from V and 7 bases from J, with 13 bases between. The CDR3 consists of 12 residues. CDR1 and CDR2 (germline): SGHRS, YFSETQ. The CDR3 nucleotides are TGCGCCAGCACCCCTGGGGACGGTGAAGCTTTCTTT. This encodes CASTPGDGEAFF.

The chain combines TRBV2 with TRBJ2-5, with TRBD2 as a possible D gene (6 bases). Trimming cost V 3 bases and J 4 bases, with 15 bases left between them. CDR1 and CDR2 (germline): SNHLY, FYNNEI. The CDR3 has 15 residues. In DNA, the CDR3 is TGTGCCAGCAGTGATATGCGGGGTATCGGAGAGACCCAGTACTTC. Protein sequence: CASSDMRGIGETQYF.

The V gene is TRBV13, the J gene TRBJ2-7, with D possibly TRBD2 on 5 matching bases. CDR1 is PRHDT and CDR2 is FYEKMQ in the germline V gene (reference sequence). The V gene lost 2 bases and the J gene lost 3 bases, with 8 bases spanning the gap. This CDR3 has 13 amino acids. Here the CDR3 DNA reads TGTGCCAGCAGCTTAACTCGGGGCTACGAGCAGTACTTC. Its protein is CASSLTRGYEQYF.

The rearrangement joins TRBV5-1 to TRBJ1-1; D may be TRBD1 (6 bases). This CDR3 has 14 residues. The germline V gene has CDR1 SGHRS and CDR2 YFSETQ. V lost 0 bases and J 3 bases, leaving 9 bases between the germline ends. CDR3 protein: CASSLEGHYTEAFF. DNA of the CDR3: TGCGCCAGCAGCTTGGAGGGACATTACACTGAAGCTTTCTTT. The variable domain in full, completed from reference TRBV5-1 and TRBJ1-1, reads KAGVTQTPRYLIKTRGQQVTLSCSPISGHRSVSWYQQTPGQGLQFLFEYFSETQRNKGNFPGRFSGRQFSNSRSEMNVSTLELGDSALYLCASSLEGHYTEAFFGQGTRLTVV.

V and J are TRBV5-1 and TRBJ2-1; D not resolved. CDR3 length: 13 amino acids. Germline CDR1 is SGHRS and CDR2 is YFSETQ. V was cut by 4 bases and J by 6 bases, with 11 bases left in between. In DNA form, the CDR3 reads TGCGCCAGCAGCCTCTATGGCAGCAATGAGCAGTTCTTC. It specifies CASSLYGSNEQFF.

The CDR3 loop is CASSRPTSGSSYNEQFF. The CDR3 bases are TGTGCCAGCAGCCGACCCACTAGCGGGAGCTCCTACAATGAGCAGTTCTTC. The chain has TRBV7-9 and TRBJ2-1, with 11 bases aligning to TRBD2. Trimming cost V 5 bases and J 0 bases; bases outside gene matches: 6. CDR1 is SEHNR, CDR2 FQNEAQ, per germline (reference sequence). CDR3 length equals 17 residues. Based on the CDR3 plus reference TRBV7-9 and TRBJ2-1, the full variable domain is DTGVSQNPRHKITKRGQNVTFRCDPISEHNRLYWYRQTLGQGPEFLTYFQNEAQLEKSRLLSDRFSAERPKGSFSTLEIQRTEQGDSAMYLCASSRPTSGSSYNEQFFGPGTRLTVL.

The V call is TRBV6-4, the J call TRBJ2-1; D may be TRBD1 or TRBD2 (6 bases each). Germline V lookup: CDR1 MRHNA, CDR2 SNTAGT. The CDR3 is 12 residues long. V lost 5 bases and J lost 7, with 9 bases in between. Here the CDR3 reads CASSTGANEQFF. The CDR3 DNA reads as TGTGCCAGCAGTACGGGGGCGAATGAGCAGTTCTTC.

This sequence joins TRBV13 and TRBJ1-2; 8 bases fit TRBD1. V shed 3 bases and J 12 bases; nucleotides not matched to a gene: 12. The germline gives CDR1 PRHDT, CDR2 FYEKMQ (reference sequence). There are 14 residues in the CDR3. The CDR3 sequence: CASSFPDRGLIHTF. DNA of the CDR3: TGTGCCAGCAGCTTCCCAGACAGGGGTCTGATCCACACCTTC.

The chain carries TRBV19 and TRBJ1-1; TRBD1 aligns across 9 bases. Trimming removed 5 bases from V and 9 bases from J; junction bases left unmatched: 4. The CDR3 spans 12 residues. Germline values: CDR1 LNHDA, CDR2 SQIVND (reference sequence). CDR3 bases: TGTGCCAGTAGTCTGGACAGGGGCCAAGCTTTCTTT. Residues: CASSLDRGQAFF. Full variable domain (remainder filled in from reference TRBV19 and TRBJ1-1): DGGITQSPKYLFRKEGQNVTLSCEQNLNHDAMYWYRQDPGQGLRLIYYSQIVNDFQKGDIAEGYSVSREKKESFPLTVTSAQKNPTAFYLCASSLDRGQAFFGQGTRLTVV.